This TCR beta chain was documented in a study of T-cell reconstitution after alpha-beta-depleted transplantation in children. A library of TCRbeta sequences, prepared with unique molecular identifiers, was generated. TCRdb fed the PCR reads into MiXCR, producing one record per CDR3 protein. The table shows about 92,000 distinct CDR3 sequences, with 12% occurring only once. This clonotype was counted at least ten times. The CDR3 is 15 amino acids. V lost 3 bases and J 10 bases, leaving 19 bases between the germline ends. Germline V lookup: CDR1 KGHSH, CDR2 LQKENI. The material sequenced was PBMCs from the stem cell graft donor, taken from the stem cell graft. The rearrangement joins TRBV18 to TRBJ2-1; possible D gene TRBD1, 5 bases. The receptor comes from a human donor who donated a stem cell graft to a child with inherited bone marrow failure. The CDR3 bases are TGTGCCAGCTCACCGGACACTTTAGGTGCTGCGGAGCAGTTCTTC. This encodes CASSPDTLGAAEQFF.